This T cell receptor beta chain appears in the sequencing data of a study of cytomegalovirus exposure and HLA in healthy donors. Study-wide results and limits: Testing in vitro showed a few CMV-associated chains specific for CMV antigens.

In the case of this clone: Its specificity is unknown.

After removal of 0 bases from V and 2 bases from J, the junction contained 3 bases not matched to a gene. The CDR3 extends over 16 amino acids. The germline CDR1 and CDR2 sequences are PRHDT and FYEKMQ (reference sequence). PCR amplification relied on 60 Vbeta primers (plus 13 Jbeta primers). Original methodology: Some 11 million of the about 80 million unique TCR beta chains counted in a later analysis were shared. The data were produced by immunoSEQ multiplex PCR, yet TCRdb's version contains in-frame clones alone and is incomplete. V and J calls and clone size come straight from that table; D and trimming were deduced from the DNA. This sample yields roughly 190,000 clones, of which roughly 80% are seen a single time; around 3.3% belongs to the top ten.

This chain connects TRBV13 to TRBJ2-1; 8 positions agree with TRBD2. What was sequenced was PBMCs. This sequence was found in a woman in her thirties in good health and CMV-seropositive. The CDR3, as DNA: TGTGCCAGCAGCTTAGGGACTAGCGCTACCTACAATGAGCAGTTCTTC. It is translated as CASSLGTSATYNEQFF.